This record concerns one TCR beta chain sequence. The antigen is not known. This entry comes from a study of radiotherapy plus CTLA-4 blockade in lung cancer. Whole-study results and caveats: Expansion of tumor-derived TCR clones was observed in blood after radiotherapy plus ipilimumab. Early blood T cell clone changes and increased post-radiation serum interferon-beta were reportedly the strongest response predictors.

Generated by immunoSEQ multiplex PCR, the TCRdb table keeps only in-frame clones and is missing some. In the table there are some 23,000 clones, about three quarters of which are singletons. The specimen comprised peripheral blood, sampled from a patient treated with radiotherapy plus ipilimumab. The TCR comes from a human donor with non-small cell lung cancer who had stable disease on radiotherapy plus ipilimumab.

CDR3 residues: CASSQATQRLAGGRFSGEQYF. CDR3 sequence (DNA): TGCGCCAGCAGCCAAGCAACACAAAGACTAGCGGGAGGCCGCTTTAGTGGGGAGCAGTACTTC. The genes are TRBV4-1 and TRBJ2-7, with 13 bases matching TRBD2. Germline trimming cut 1 base from V and 7 bases from J; bases unmatched to any gene: 22. This CDR3 is built from 21 residues. Germline values: CDR1 MGHRA, CDR2 YSYEKL.